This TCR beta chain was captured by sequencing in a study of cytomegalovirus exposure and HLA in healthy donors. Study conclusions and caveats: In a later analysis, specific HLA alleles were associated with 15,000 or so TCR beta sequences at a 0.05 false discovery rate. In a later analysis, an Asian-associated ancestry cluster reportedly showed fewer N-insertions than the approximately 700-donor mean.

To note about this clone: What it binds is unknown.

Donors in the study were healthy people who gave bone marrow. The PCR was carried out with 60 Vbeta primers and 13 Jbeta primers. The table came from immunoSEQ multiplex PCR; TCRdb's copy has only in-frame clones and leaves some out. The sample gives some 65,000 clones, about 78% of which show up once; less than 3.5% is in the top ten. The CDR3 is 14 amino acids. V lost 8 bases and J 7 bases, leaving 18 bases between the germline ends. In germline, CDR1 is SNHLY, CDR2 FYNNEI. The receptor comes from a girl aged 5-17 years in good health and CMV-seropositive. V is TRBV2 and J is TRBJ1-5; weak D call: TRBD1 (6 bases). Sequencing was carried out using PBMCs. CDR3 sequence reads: CASGRGAISQPQHF. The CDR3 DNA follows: TGTGCCAGCGGCAGGGGCGCAATTAGCCAGCCCCAGCATTTT.